The 2 T cell receptor beta chains given below trace back to one sample, sequenced in a study of blood T cell repertoires in COVID-19 (dated by TCRdb to 2018 to 2021). Library generation was performed with the immunoSEQ multiplex PCR assay. TCRdb's version of the immuneACCESS table is confined to in-frame rearrangements and falls short of the full clone set. An unresolved V gene accounts for under half of the shortfall where checked; the remainder is of unknown origin. The sample profile shows 150,000 to 180,000 clones; around 83% of them were found once. 12% of the sample is taken by the ten largest. Sequenced input: peripheral blood. The source is a woman aged 60 to 75 with COVID-19, enrolled during active disease.

This chain links TRBV3-1 (or the pseudogene TRBV3-2) with TRBJ2-7; 10 bases are a match to TRBD2. V shed 2 bases, J shed 7 bases, and the junction held 8 bases outside the gene matches. Germline CDR1 reads LGHDT; CDR2 reads YNNKEL (reference sequence). The CDR3 consists of 15 residues. The CDR3 loop is CASSQTSGTPGEQYF. In DNA form, the CDR3 reads TGTGCCAGCAGCCAAACTAGCGGGACCCCTGGGGAGCAGTACTTC.

The J gene is TRBJ1-2, the V gene TRBV11-2; maybe TRBD1 (6 bases). V dropped 5 bases and J dropped 4 bases, with 14 bases sitting between them. The CDR3 covers 14 residues. Per germline, CDR1 SGHAT and CDR2 FQNNGV. The CDR3 sequence is CASSMNGQLYGYTF. DNA for the CDR3: TGTGCCAGCAGCATGAACGGACAGCTCTATGGCTACACCTTC.